One sample yielded the 3 T cell receptor beta chains listed below, sequenced in a study of cytomegalovirus exposure and HLA in healthy donors. PCR employed 60 Vbeta and 13 Jbeta primers. Profiled with immunoSEQ multiplex PCR; TCRdb holds only in-frame clones, not every one. This sample has 150,000 to 200,000 clones, with more than 75% found just once. The sample comprised PBMCs. The receptors originated from a woman between 45 and 60 years old in good health and CMV-seronegative.

The chain combines TRBV15 with TRBJ2-7; possible D gene TRBD2, 6 bases. Trimming left V 1 base short and J 0 bases short, with 10 bases between. CDR1 and CDR2 (germline): LNHNV, YYDKDF (reference sequence). The length of the CDR3 is 15 residues. The CDR3 nucleotides read TGTGCCACCAGCAGAGCTGTAGCGGCCTCCTACGAGCAGTACTTC. It codes for CATSRAVAASYEQYF.

The gene calls are TRBV6-4 and TRBJ1-2, with unresolved D. V lost 0 bases and J 8 bases, leaving 13 bases between the germline ends. The CDR3 is 14 residues long. Germline V gene sequence: CDR1 MRHNA, CDR2 SNTAGT. CDR3 protein: CASSDSPTTGGYTF. CDR3 nucleotides: TGTGCCAGCAGTGACTCTCCAACCACCGGGGGCTACACCTTC.

This rearrangement joins TRBV6-5 to TRBJ2-1; D is ambiguous. This CDR3 comprises 15 residues. Trimming cost V 8 bases and J 0 bases, with 14 bases left between them. CDR1 and CDR2 (germline): MNHEY, SVGAGI. The CDR3 protein is CASRTLRSSYNEQFF. Here the CDR3 DNA reads TGTGCCAGCCGAACCCTCCGGAGCTCCTACAATGAGCAGTTCTTC.